This T cell receptor beta chain was recovered during a study of blood T cell repertoires in COVID-19 (dated by TCRdb to about 2020). As for the study more broadly: Samples from collaborators originated in the United States, Italy and Spain and spanned both the acute and convalescent phases of COVID-19. The prospective study material was composed of cDNA or gDNA derived from T cells, B-cell-depleted T cells, or PBMCs. The dataset comprised deeply sampled blood TCRbeta repertoires from subjects exposed to, actively infected with, or recovered from COVID-19. The repertoires were released in a freely available public database meant as a resource for research on the immune response to SARS-CoV-2. Samples were obtained from the ongoing ImmuneRACE study (first 160 participants) and from about 1,300 subjects provided by 6 global collaborators. Nearly every sample came with metadata listing a de-identified subject ID, COVID-19 status, age in years and sex. Where HLA class I and class II types were available, the types were taken from metadata supplied by the sample provider, not from assay-based typing.

TCRbeta CDR3 regions were amplified from genomic DNA by means of the immunoSEQ Assay, a bias-controlled multiplex PCR. The authors' analysis ran thus. The number of nucleated cells in each sample was estimated by amplification of reference gene primers within the assay. To quantify the absolute abundance of each unique TCRbeta CDR3 rearrangement, sequence reads were collapsed and filtered. For each sample, productive Simpson clonality was calculated as the square root of Simpson's diversity index across productive rearrangements. The clones in this table, taken by TCRdb from immuneACCESS, are in-frame only. Not every clone is retained; where verified, under half of the shortfall comes from an unresolved V gene, and the cause of the rest is unknown. V and J calls and clone size are those listed in that table; D and trimming were worked out from the DNA. In this sample the table shows 20,000 to 30,000 clones, roughly 85% of which occur a single time. The ten largest make up 25% to 35% of the sample.

The collaborating institutions used their own protocols to collect whole blood in K2EDTA tubes. For TCRbeta analysis, collaborator samples were shipped as frozen whole blood, as isolated PBMCs, or as DNA extracted from either sample type. Paper-wide results and their limitations: The amount of clinical and demographic metadata varied by source and participant and was provided uncurated.

As concerns this clone: Which antigen it targets is not known. No much larger clonotype is one base removed from it; base qualities were not supplied.

The TCR originated in a human donor in a cohort sampled during active COVID-19. Sequencing input: peripheral blood.

In nucleotide form, the sequence is TGTGCCAGCTCCCGAGGGCAGGACAGGGGGTCTTATGAGCAGTTCTTC. Its amino acids are CASSRGQDRGSYEQFF. The chain joins TRBV2 to TRBJ2-1; TRBD1 matches 10 bases in the middle. The germline V and J ends show losses of 8 bases and 8 bases respectively, and no gene match explains 15 bases of the junction. Looking up the germline V gene yields CDR1 SNHLY and CDR2 FYNNEI. From the cysteine up to the phenylalanine, the CDR3 has a length of 16 residues. Here the CDR3 DNA is all that survives: 48 bases in frame from base 1.